This is a list of T cell receptor beta chains from one sample in a study of T cells after posttransplantation cyclophosphamide. The assay was immunoSEQ multiplex PCR, and TCRdb's table has in-frame clones only and misses some. The specimen gives around 24,000 clones without singletons; the ten biggest hold about 2%. The source material was PBMCs, sampled after allogeneic stem cell transplant with posttransplant cyclophosphamide. These receptors all stem from a male patient aged 18 to 29 who received an allogeneic stem cell transplant from a related donor, was CMV-positive, and had no GVHD. Some T cells may trace back to the graft donor. Each CDR3 is given with its conserved first and last residue. The D gene is left open where the match is weak. Clone sizes are shown as how often the clone was seen (once, few, many) or a class if it is expanded.

j_call | v_call | clone_size | d_call | cdr3_nt | cdr3_aa
TRBJ1-2 | TRBV25-1 | many | - | TGTGCCAGCAGTGAGTACGGACAGAACTATGGCTACACCTTC | CASSEYGQNYGYTF
TRBJ2-4 | TRBV9 | many | - | TGTGCCAGCAGCCTAAGGGGCCAGTCAAACATTCAGTACTTC | CASSLRGQSNIQYF
TRBJ2-3 | TRBV27 | few | TRBD2 | TGTGCCAGCAGTTTACAGGCGGGGGGGCCGGGTTCGCAGTATTTT | CASSLQAGGPGSQYF
TRBJ2-7 | TRBV7-8 | many | - | TGTGCCAGCAGCTTAGGATCCTACTCCTACGAGCAGTACTTC | CASSLGSYSYEQYF
TRBJ2-3 | TRBV5-1 | many | - | TGCGCCAGCAGCTTCTGGAGGCAACTAGATACGCAGTATTTT | CASSFWRQLDTQYF
TRBJ1-2 | TRBV28 | few | TRBD1 | TGTGCCAGCAGTCGTCCGGGACAGGGTTTGACTAACTATGGCTACACCTTC | CASSRPGQGLTNYGYTF
TRBJ1-2 | TRBV19 | many | TRBD1 | TGTGCCAGTACCCTAATAGGGACAGCCTATGGCTACACCTTC | CASTLIGTAYGYTF
TRBJ2-2 | TRBV5-6 | many | TRBD1 | TGTGCCAGCAGCTTGAAGCGGACAGGGATCGGGGAGCTGTTTTTT | CASSLKRTGIGELFF
TRBJ2-3 | TRBV10-3 | many | TRBD2 | TGTGCCATCAGTAGGCTAGCGGGAGCTGGAGATACGCAGTATTTT | CAISRLAGAGDTQYF
TRBJ2-3 | TRBV7-7 | many | - | TGTGCCAGCAGCAGCCGGACAGACACAGATACGCAGTATTTT | CASSSRTDTDTQYF
TRBJ2-7 | TRBV6-1 | many | TRBD1 | TGTGCCAGCAGTGAATGGGGACAGGCTAAATACGAGCAGTACTTC | CASSEWGQAKYEQYF
TRBJ1-3 | TRBV28 | many | - | TGTGCCAGCAGCCTGGCAAGGGGATATTACTCTGGAAACACCATATATTTT | CASSLARGYYSGNTIYF
TRBJ1-5 | TRBV2 | many | - | TGTGCCAGCAGTGAAGGGTTACGGGGGAAATATCAGCCCCAGCATTTT | CASSEGLRGKYQPQHF
TRBJ1-4 | TRBV30 | many | - | TGTGCCTGTTGGGTACGGCCCCCGGGGGAAAAACTGTTTTTT | CACWVRPPGEKLFF
TRBJ2-5 | TRBV30 | many | TRBD2 | TGTGCCTGGAGTCCTGGACTAGCGGGAGGACTGGGATGGGAGACCCAGTACTTC | CAWSPGLAGGLGWETQYF
TRBJ2-1 | TRBV19 | many | - | TGTGCCAGTAGGGCGGGACTGTCAAATGAGCAGTTCTTC | CASRAGLSNEQFF
TRBJ2-7 | TRBV29-1 | many | TRBD1 | TGCAGCGTTGAGGGTGAGGGACAGGGTTCCGAGCAGTACTTC | CSVEGEGQGSEQYF
TRBJ1-1 | TRBV14 | many | - | TGTGCCAGCAGCCAAGGACGATGGGGGCGAACTGAAGCTTTCTTT | CASSQGRWGRTEAFF
TRBJ2-3 | TRBV19 | many | - | TGTGCCAGTAGTATAGCCACAGGGAACACAGATACGCAGTATTTT | CASSIATGNTDTQYF
TRBJ1-1 | TRBV5-6 | many | - | TGTGCCAGCAGCTCCCCGGACAGCGGCGGGTCTGAAGCTTTCTTT | CASSSPDSGGSEAFF
TRBJ1-2 | TRBV28 | many | - | TGTGCCAGCAGCACTAGTTTCGGGGGGACGAGTAGCTTATTTCGCTATGGCTACACCTTC | CASSTSFGGTSSLFRYGYTF
TRBJ2-5 | TRBV25-1 | many | - | TGTGCCAGCAGTGGACCAGGTGGGAGGGGGGAGACCCAGTACTTC | CASSGPGGRGETQYF
TRBJ1-6 | TRBV7-9 | many | - | TGTGCCAGCAGCTTAGTGGGACACCCAAGACCCCTCCACTTT | CASSLVGHPRPLHF
TRBJ2-7 | TRBV7-3 | many | TRBD2 | TGTGCCAGCAGCTTGGGACTAGCGGGAGAGCAGTACTTC | CASSLGLAGEQYF
TRBJ2-7 | TRBV18 | many | - | TGTGCCAGCTCGATACAGGGCCACGAGCAGTACTTC | CASSIQGHEQYF
TRBJ1-2 | TRBV9 | many | - | TGTGCCAGCAGCCCCACAGAGGCGGGGGGCCTCAAAAGTTGGTATGGCTACACCTTC | CASSPTEAGGLKSWYGYTF
TRBJ2-2 | TRBV18 | many | - | TGTGCCAGCAAGAACCCTATCGGGGAGCTGTTTTTT | CASKNPIGELFF
TRBJ2-7 | TRBV5-5 | many | TRBD2 | TGTGCCAGCAGCTATCTGGGAGGGATTTCCAACTACGAGCAGTACTTC | CASSYLGGISNYEQYF
TRBJ2-7 | TRBV19 | many | TRBD1 | TGTGCCAGTAGTATAGACCGGACAGGTTACGAGCAGTACTTC | CASSIDRTGYEQYF
TRBJ1-1 | TRBV19 | many | - | TGTGCCAGTAGTATCGGGAACACTGAAGCTTTCTTT | CASSIGNTEAFF
TRBJ2-1 | TRBV13 | many | - | TGTGCCAGCAGCCCTAGGACCTACAATGAGCAGTTCTTC | CASSPRTYNEQFF
TRBJ2-2 | TRBV7-8 | many | TRBD1 | TGTGCCAGCAGAGCGGGACAGGGGGTGATCGGGGAGCTGTTTTTT | CASRAGQGVIGELFF
TRBJ1-1 | TRBV7-9 | many | - | TGTGCCAGCAGTAAAATCGGAATTTCTCAGGGATTGGGCACTGAAGCTTTCTTT | CASSKIGISQGLGTEAFF
TRBJ1-5 | TRBV30 | many | TRBD1 | TGTGCCTGGAGTGACGGACAGGGGGCTTCTCAGCCCCAGCATTTT | CAWSDGQGASQPQHF
TRBJ1-5 | TRBV6-5 | many | - | TGTGCCAGCAGTTACTTCGGGGAAAATCAGCCCCAGCATTTT | CASSYFGENQPQHF
TRBJ2-1 | TRBV10-1 | many | TRBD2 | TGCGCCAGCAGTGAGTCCTCGGGACTAGCGGGAGGTATTTACAATGAGCAGTTCTTC | CASSESSGLAGGIYNEQFF
TRBJ1-1 | TRBV11-2 | many | - | TGTGCCAGCAGCTTAGAGATACGGGACACTGAAGCTTTCTTT | CASSLEIRDTEAFF
TRBJ2-7 | TRBV28 | few | TRBD1 | TGTGCCAGCCCACCCTCCACCCGGGACAGGGCCTCCTACGAGCAGTACTTC | CASPPSTRDRASYEQYF
TRBJ2-1 | TRBV18 | many | TRBD2 | TGTGCCAGCTCCCCTTCAGGACTAGCTGCAGCCAATGAGCAGTTCTTC | CASSPSGLAAANEQFF
TRBJ2-7 | TRBV7-6 | few | TRBD2 | TGTGCCAGCAGCTTAAACCCGGCTAGCGGCGCCTACGAGCAGTACTTC | CASSLNPASGAYEQYF
TRBJ1-1 | TRBV6-6 | many | TRBD1 | TGTGCCAGCAGTTACTACGGTTTGGACAGGGGCACTGAAGCTTTCTTT | CASSYYGLDRGTEAFF
TRBJ2-3 | TRBV14 | many | - | TGTGCCAGCAGCCTGGCGGGGGCGGATACGCAGTATTTT | CASSLAGADTQYF
TRBJ2-5 | TRBV7-2 | many | - | TGTGCCAGCAGCTTAGGCCAGATCCAAGAGACCCAGTACTTC | CASSLGQIQETQYF
TRBJ2-5 | TRBV4-1 | many | TRBD1 | TGCGCCAGCAGCGGCCGGGACAGCCAAGAGACCCAGTACTTC | CASSGRDSQETQYF
TRBJ2-7 | TRBV14 | many | - | TGTGCCAGCAGCCAAGGACAGGTTCTTAGCTCCTACGAGCAGTACTTC | CASSQGQVLSSYEQYF
TRBJ2-3 | TRBV28 | many | - | TGTGCCAGCAGTTTCCTCACAGATACGCAGTATTTT | CASSFLTDTQYF
TRBJ1-4 | TRBV30 | many | TRBD1 | TGTGCCTGGAGAGAACAGGGGGCTAATGAAAAACTGTTTTTT | CAWREQGANEKLFF
TRBJ2-7 | TRBV18 | many | TRBD1 | TGTGCCAGCTCACTTCGGACAGGGAGCTACGAGCAGTACTTC | CASSLRTGSYEQYF
TRBJ2-7 | TRBV7-9 | many | TRBD2 | TGTGCCAGCAGCGTCAAATCGGGACTAGATTACGAGCAGTACTTC | CASSVKSGLDYEQYF
TRBJ2-3 | TRBV5-1 | many | - | TGCGCCAGCAGCTTTTTAGGGAGTCTCAGGGGAAGGACAGATACGCAGTATTTT | CASSFLGSLRGRTDTQYF
TRBJ1-6 | TRBV5-5 | many | - | TGTGCCAGCAGCTTGCAGGGGAGAATTCATAATTCACCCCTCCACTTT | CASSLQGRIHNSPLHF
TRBJ2-3 | TRBV19 | many | TRBD2 | TGTGCCAGTAGTATCAGCGGGAGCGCAGATACGCAGTATTTT | CASSISGSADTQYF
TRBJ2-7 | TRBV18 | many | - | TGTGCCAGCTCACCCAGCGCGGGGAGCTCCTACGAGCAGTACTTC | CASSPSAGSSYEQYF